The present T cell receptor beta chain was sequenced within a study of TIL therapy for anti-PD-1-resistant metastatic lung cancer. A single count supports this clone. Its antigen remains unknown. Time point denoted: pre-treatment sample, taken before nivolumab and TIL therapy. Broader study findings: TIL clonotype persistence in blood showed no apparent association with response.

Sequencing used immunoSEQ v3. Produced via immunoSEQ multiplex PCR; TCRdb's table is partial and in-frame only. The sample includes 50,000 to 70,000 clones, around 69% of them seen just once. CDR1 is SGHVS, CDR2 FNYEAQ, per germline. The CDR3 runs to 17 residues. Between the trimmed V and J ends, which lost 6 bases and 8 bases, there was a span of 26 bases. This specimen was blood, taken at baseline. The clonotype originates from a person between 25 and 79 years old with non-small cell lung cancer. This sequence joins TRBV7-6 and TRBJ2-1; D is undetermined. CDR3 region: CASSTPLSMSSSYEQFF. As DNA, the CDR3 is TGTGCCAGCAGTACACCCTTAAGCATGTCGTCCTCCTATGAGCAGTTCTTC.